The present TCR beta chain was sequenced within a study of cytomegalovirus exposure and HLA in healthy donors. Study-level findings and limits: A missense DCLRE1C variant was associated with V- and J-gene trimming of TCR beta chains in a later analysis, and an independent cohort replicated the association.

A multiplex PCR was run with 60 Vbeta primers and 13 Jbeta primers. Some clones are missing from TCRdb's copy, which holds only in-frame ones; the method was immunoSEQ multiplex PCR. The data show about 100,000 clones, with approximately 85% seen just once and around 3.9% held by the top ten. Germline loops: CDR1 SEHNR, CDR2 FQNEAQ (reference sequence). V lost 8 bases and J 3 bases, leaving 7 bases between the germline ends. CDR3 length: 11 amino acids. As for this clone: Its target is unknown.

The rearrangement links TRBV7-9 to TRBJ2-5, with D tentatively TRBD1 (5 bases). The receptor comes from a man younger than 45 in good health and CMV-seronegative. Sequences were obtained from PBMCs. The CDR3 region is CASDREETQYF. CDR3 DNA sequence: TGTGCCAGCGACAGAGAAGAGACCCAGTACTTC.